This T cell receptor beta chain was obtained from a study of cytomegalovirus exposure and HLA in healthy donors (dated by TCRdb to 2016 to 2017). General notes on the study: An earlier analysis of some 500 of the donors reported 250 to 300 Gb of sequence data and about 100 million unique TCR beta sequences from approximately 180 million T cells. An early release covering about 600 HLA-typed donors comprised about 290 gigabases of sequencing data and around 80 million unique TCR sequences. Both class I and class II loci were covered by HLA typing, at four-digit resolution. To decide whether each TCR beta V gene segment behaved as functional or pseudogenic, an earlier analysis of approximately 620 of the donors relied on high-throughput TCR beta sequencing. Because of strong linkage in the cohort, five DR-DQ haplotypes were treated as single units for association and clustering. The genetic ancestry cluster associated with self-reported Caucasian donors included 81% of the 300 to 400 genotyped donors. A later genetic analysis used genome-wide SNP genotypes for about 60% of the roughly 700 donors, treating that subset as a discovery cohort. Donor age, sex, ethnicity and CMV serostatus were collected together with the repertoire data. Every repertoire in the discovery cohort had been generated on one and the same sequencing platform. The study used immunosequencing to profile the T cell repertoires of 670 or so subjects and linked those repertoires to cytomegalovirus serostatus. To study patterns of TCR occurrence, a later analysis re-analyzed previously published TCR beta repertoires from hundreds of donors and added high-resolution HLA genotyping. Across 398 genotyped donors of the cohort, an average of approximately 200,000 unique TCR beta nucleotide sequences per donor were sequenced, and 15% to 20% of those sequences were non-productive. In the later analysis, no new phenotypic data were used to find candidate immune exposures; instead, reliance was placed on TCR beta sequences and their occurrence across donors. Typing coverage varied by locus: roughly 629-630 donors for A, B, C, DRB1 and DQB1; roughly 520 for DQA1; approximately 570 for DPA1; more than 450 for DPB1. To predict cytomegalovirus infection status, the study combined high-throughput TCR immunosequencing, statistical association of individual TCRs with disease status, and machine learning. Besides the first cohort of 666 subjects, a separate validation cohort made up of roughly 120 different subjects was used. The study aimed to test whether cataloging public T cell receptors could reveal signatures of past pathogen exposure.

The CDR3, cysteine through phenylalanine, is 16 amino acids long. Only the CDR3 DNA is retained, 48 bases long and in frame from the first base. CDR1 SGHVS and CDR2 FQNEAQ are derived from the germline V gene. The germline V end is reduced by 8 bases and the J end by 0 bases; junction bases left unmatched: 10. The count of this clone is one. Its antigen remains unidentified. No per-base quality is available; no much larger clone lies one base away. Here is what the overall study found, with its caveats: In an earlier analysis of approximately 590 of the donors, most TCR beta V segments appeared in productive rearrangements about 87% or about 30% of the time, broadly matching IMGT annotations. In a later analysis, HLA-associated TCR beta chains were found to be more clonally expanded and to have lower generation probabilities than equally common non-associated chains. Assigning TCR associations to individual alleles was difficult when HLA alleles, especially DR and DQ, strongly co-occurred. Because HLA typing was missing for some donors at each locus, association tests included only the typed subset. In both the original and validation cohorts, the classifier was reported to diagnose cytomegalovirus status with high specificity and sensitivity. A later analysis found that most CMV-associated TCR beta chains appeared HLA-restricted, with HLA associations seemingly driven largely by CMV exposure. The study gave a list of roughly 150 TCR beta chains associated with cytomegalovirus. Some IMGT-functional V segments, including TRBV6-2 and TRBV6-3, could not be distinguished by the 87-base-pair reads and were therefore excluded. A later analysis associated roughly 17,000 TCR beta sequences with specific HLA alleles at a false discovery rate of 0.05. A further reported finding was that TCR beta sequences accurately predicted the HLA-A and HLA-B alleles for most subjects in the first cohort. Only TCR beta chains were sequenced in this cohort, and the absence of alpha or paired-chain data limited detectable features. In a later genetic analysis, fewer N-insertions in productive TCRs were reported among donors in an Asian-associated ancestry cluster than the roughly 640-donor mean. Roughly uniform sequencing depth across donors was assumed in presence/absence analyses, although this assumption may not hold. Across donors, most TCR sequences were observed very rarely, whereas some public TCRs were present in many individuals. According to the authors, the approach could potentially be generalized to other disease states and immunological phenotypes. A later analysis reported that several top co-occurrence clusters appeared linked to parvovirus B19, influenza, CMV and Epstein-Barr virus. A cluster of highly shared sequence variants was judged likely to represent a technical artifact of the sequencing pipeline. According to a later analysis, TCR association rates differed among HLA loci, with DRB1 alleles showing the most associated TCRs and HLA-C alleles showing the fewest. Linkage disequilibrium might explain the correlated functional status among segregating V segments, but an unknown experimental factor could not be ruled out. Because counts were too low, about 18 rarely observed V segments, including chromosome 9 orphons, were excluded from the earlier analysis of around 640 of the donors. CMV serostatus was the only immune exposure information available for the cohort. An association between a missense DCLRE1C variant and V-gene and J-gene trimming of TCR beta chains was found in a later genetic analysis and replicated in an independent cohort. In vitro tests confirmed that a few of the cytomegalovirus-associated TCR beta chains recognize cytomegalovirus antigens.

Receptor amplification or capture employed the immunoSEQ multiplex PCR assay. For the multiplex PCR, a mixture combining 60 forward primers for TCR Vbeta segments and 13 reverse primers for TCR Jbeta segments was used. The CDR3 region of rearranged TCR beta genes was amplified from genomic DNA with a multiplex PCR assay. On the Illumina HiSeq System, the amplified TCR beta libraries were sequenced as 87-base-pair reads. The authors' pipeline ran thus. A later analysis tallied tens of millions of unique TCR beta chains across the approximately 670 repertoires, and some 10 million of those chains were shared by two or more donors. A nearest-neighbor algorithm error-corrected the raw reads and collapsed the reads into unique sequences, merging closely related sequences to remove PCR and sequencing errors. Alignment of CDR3 sequences to IMGT reference sequences was used to assign V, D and J gene segments. For a sequence to be retained, a match of at least six nucleotides was required to both a V gene segment and a J gene segment. A rearrangement was called productive if the CDR3 had no stop codons and remained in frame with V and J, and every other rearrangement was called non-productive. Following IMGT convention, CDR3 was defined as the stretch from the second conserved V-encoded cysteine to the conserved J-encoded phenylalanine. The earlier analysis of around 640 of the donors excluded sequences that lacked an unambiguous match to a single V gene segment. An earlier analysis of several hundred of the donors called V segments functional above 56.7% productive rearrangements and segregating when the between-donor standard deviation exceeded 5%. A statistical classification framework was built to diagnose cytomegalovirus status from the catalog of TCR beta chain sequences. In a later analysis, V and J genes were assigned by comparing TCR nucleotide sequences against IMGT/GENE-DB human TR gene sequences. The TCRdist pipeline was used in a later analysis to assign CDR3 sequences and most-parsimonious VDJ recombination scenarios. In a later analysis, each TCR beta chain was defined by its CDR3 amino acid sequence together with its V-gene family, and reads without a unique V-gene family were excluded. A later analysis removed 550 to 700 highly shared, low-generation-probability nucleotide sequences to deal with suspected cross-contamination and a sequencing artifact. In a later analysis, a clonal expansion index was calculated for each public chain from normalized within-repertoire ranks of inferred template counts. In a later analysis, generation probabilities were computed using a VDJ recombination model fitted to out-of-frame rearrangements, and the results were checked against IGoR. A later analysis scored TCR-TCR, TCR-HLA and TCR-CMV co-occurrence with hypergeometric tests, applying a repertoire-size bias correction to TCR pairs. A later analysis estimated false discovery rates by permuting HLA or CMV assignments 20 times. In a later analysis, co-occurring TCRs were grouped with DBSCAN, and TCRdist sequence similarity was added when clustering was performed within HLA-allele-positive subsets. For co-occurrence clustering, repertoires with fewer than 30,000 or more than 120,000 public chains were excluded, along with roughly 5 repertoires with anomalous nucleotide sharing. Entries here come from immuneACCESS through TCRdb and include only in-frame sequences with V and J called. Some clones fail to appear in such tables; in the studies checked, an unresolved V gene covers under half of the shortfall, and the cause of the remainder is unknown. V and J calls plus clone size are reproduced from that table; the DNA served to infer D and trimming. This sample gives under 200,000 clones in total; roughly 84% of them show up just once. Of the sample, 2% to 3% falls within the top ten clones.

The cohort was made up of hundreds of healthy bone marrow donors. At the time of sampling, all cohort members were nominally healthy, though unrecorded immune exposures were likely present. The donor was CMV seropositive and was included in the group of 270 or so seropositive cohort members. Each donor provided a peripheral blood sample, and peripheral blood mononuclear cells were used for TCR beta sequencing. The Qiagen DNeasy Blood Extraction Kit was used to extract genomic DNA from the blood cell samples. This chain is built from TRBV7-8 and TRBJ1-3; 7 middle bases align to TRBD1. Sequencing was done on a sample of PBMCs. The sequence came from a man aged 25-45 years in good health and CMV-seropositive. The CDR3 region: CASSRTGPSSGNTIYF. The DNA reads as follows: TGTGCCAGCTCCCGGACAGGACCCAGCTCTGGAAACACCATATATTTT.